This T cell receptor (beta chain) was sequenced for a study of control samples from healthy donors and cancer patients (TCRdb year 2020). The CDR1 and CDR2 encoded by the germline V gene are SGHAT and FQNNGV. Trimming removed 5 bases from V and 5 bases from J; the gene matches leave 3 bases unexplained. From cysteine to phenylalanine, the CDR3 is 13 amino acids long. CDR3 DNA is the only sequence kept; it has 39 bases, read in frame from the first base. About this clone itself: What antigen it recognizes has not been identified. Per-base qualities were not stored, and no clone one base away is much larger.

The receptor library was made with the immunoSEQ multiplex PCR assay. This is the immuneACCESS table as TCRdb keeps it, with only in-frame sequences that have V and J called. A part of the clones is gone; compared with another copy, unresolved V genes explain less than half, and the rest is unexplained. Present in this sample are 100,000 to 150,000 clones, around 92% of which were seen just once. The ten most abundant clones make up 0.5% to 0.7% of the sample. The chain was built from TRBV11-2 and TRBJ2-3, with 8 bases in between that match TRBD2. This TCR was recovered from a man older than 75 with head and neck cancer. The sequenced sample consisted of PBMCs. The nucleotide sequence reads as follows: TGTGCCAGCAGCCCTAGCGGGTTAGATACGCAGTATTTT. This is translated as CASSPSGLDTQYF.